The 28 T cell receptor beta chains listed next were all sequenced from one sample in a study of regulatory T cells in long-lasting Graves disease. In building TCR beta libraries, iRepertoire HTBI primers were used together with Arm-PCR of CDR3 regions. TCRdb reprocessed the multiplex PCR reads with MiXCR, giving one entry per CDR3 protein. There are hundreds of thousands of distinct CDR3 sequences in the sample; more than 15% occur only once, and more than 35% lies in the top ten. Indicated time point: newly diagnosed GD, antithyroid drugs for less than 3 months. The authors made the TCR library using RNA they extracted from PBMCs. The sample here was peripheral blood mononuclear cells (PBMCs), taken at new diagnosis, from a patient treated with antithyroid drugs. The receptor source for this set is a female donor with Graves disease.

The chain carries TRBV7-9 and TRBJ1-2; no definite D call. The germline gives CDR1 SEHNR, CDR2 FQNEAQ (reference sequence). V lost 7 bases to trimming and J lost 0 bases, with 15 bases between them. This CDR3 contains 15 residues. CDR3 sequence reads: CASTGIGKPNYGYTF. DNA of the CDR3: TGTGCCAGCACCGGAATTGGCAAGCCTAACTATGGCTACACCTTC.

This clonotype appeared many times. The V gene is TRBV19, the J gene TRBJ2-5; a weak D match, TRBD1 (5 bases). V was cut by 8 bases and J by 3 bases, with 13 bases left in between. Germline V CDR1 and CDR2: LNHDA, SQIVND (reference sequence). The CDR3 contains 13 residues. The DNA of the CDR3 is TGTGCCAGTGCCCAGGACACCGAAGAGACCCAGTACTTC. Translated: CASAQDTEETQYF.

With respect to this clonotype: The conserved final phenylalanine or tryptophan is absent from the CDR3, which likely points to a read error. The rearrangement links TRBV29-1 to TRBJ2-1; 9 bases line up with TRBD1. Germline V lookup: CDR1 SQVTM, CDR2 ANQGSEA. This CDR3 spans 13 amino acids. Trimming cost V 7 bases and J 6 bases; bases outside gene matches: 7. The CDR3 bases are TGCAGCGGGGGGGACAGGGACGGCAATGAGCAGTTCCTC. Its protein is CSGGDRDGNEQFL.

This clonotype was counted between two and nine times. The rearrangement joins TRBV5-5 to TRBJ2-3, with TRBD1 as a possible D gene (5 bases). The CDR3 extends over 15 amino acids. Germline V lookup: CDR1 SGHKS, CDR2 YYEKEE (reference sequence). With 6 bases removed from V and 0 bases from J, the gap between germline ends came to 14 bases. The CDR3 protein is CASNRQPTSTDTQYF. In DNA, the CDR3 is TGTGCCAGCAACCGACAGCCTACTAGCACAGATACGCAGTATTTT.

This clonotype occurred many times. This chain joins TRBV28 and TRBJ1-2, with 12 bases matching TRBD1. The germline CDR1 and CDR2 sequences are MDHEN and SYDVKM. The CDR3 runs to 14 residues. V shed 2 bases and J 6 bases; nucleotides not matched to a gene: 1. DNA for the CDR3: TGTGCCAGCAGTTTAGGGACAGGGGGCCATGGCTACACCTTC. Amino acids: CASSLGTGGHGYTF.

This clonotype was seen at least ten times. The V call is TRBV20-1, the J call TRBJ1-2, with a possible D match to TRBD1 (5 bases). Between the trimmed V and J ends, which lost 3 bases and 4 bases, there was a span of 9 bases. The CDR3 loop spans 12 amino acids. Germline CDR1 is DFQATT and CDR2 is SNEGSKA (reference sequence). Here the CDR3 reads CSASPGSYGYTF. In DNA form, the CDR3 reads TGCAGTGCTAGCCCAGGGAGCTATGGCTACACCTTC.

This clonotype was seen many times. The chain has TRBV11-3 and TRBJ1-1; 10 positions match TRBD1. The CDR3 is 17 amino acids. V trimming: 5 bases; J trimming: 2 bases; junction bases outside the gene matches: 11. Germline V gene sequence: CDR1 SGHNT, CDR2 YENEEA. CDR3 region: CASSPIRQGAGNTEAFF. The CDR3 DNA follows: TGTGCCAGCAGCCCCATTCGACAGGGGGCGGGAAACACTGAAGCTTTCTTT.

This clonotype was counted ten times or more. This chain joins TRBV7-9 and TRBJ2-7; 8 bases match TRBD2. The CDR3 contains 16 residues. The V gene's germline CDR1 is SEHNR and CDR2 FQNEAQ (reference sequence). Trimming took 3 bases from V and 4 from J; bases not matched to a gene: 11. The CDR3 bases are TGTGCCAGCAGCTTCGTACCGACTAGCGCTCAATACGAGCAGTACTTC. Protein sequence: CASSFVPTSAQYEQYF. The full variable domain, in which reference TRBV7-9 and TRBJ2-7 provide the parts outside the CDR3, is DTGVSQNPRHKITKRGQNVTFRCDPISEHNRLYWYRQTLGQGPEFLTYFQNEAQLEKSRLLSDRFSAERPKGSFSTLEIQRTEQGDSAMYLCASSFVPTSAQYEQYFGPGTRLTVT.

On this clonotype: A read error may be the cause here, since a much bigger clone is one base away. This sequence joins TRBV2 and TRBJ1-3, with 7 bases matching TRBD1. The ends lost 3 bases at V and 8 bases at J; junction bases unmatched: 10. The CDR3 runs 15 residues. Germline CDR1 reads SNHLY; CDR2 reads FYNNEI. The CDR3 loop reads CASSEWTGSGDTIYF. The CDR3 bases are TGTGCCAGCAGTGAGTGGACAGGTAGCGGAGACACCATATATTTT.

The table lists this clonotype with many counts. The chain links TRBV12-3 or TRBV12-4 to TRBJ2-5; D is uncertain. Between the trimmed V and J ends, which lost 3 bases and 1 base, there was a span of 6 bases. The CDR3 contains 13 residues. CDR3 residues: CASSFPGQETQYF. CDR3 nucleotides: TGTGCCAGCAGTTTTCCAGGCCAAGAGACCCAGTACTTC.

This clonotype was seen ten or more times. The CDR3 here is CASSKTDQETQYF. In DNA form, the CDR3 reads TGTGCCAGCAGTAAGACCGATCAAGAGACCCAGTACTTC. The V and J genes are TRBV12-3 or TRBV12-4 and TRBJ2-5; D is undetermined. This CDR3 is 13 amino acids long. The V gene lost 5 bases and the J gene lost 2 bases, with 9 bases spanning the gap.

This clonotype was observed at least ten times. The genes are TRBV6-1 and TRBJ2-1; D is uncertain. Germline values: CDR1 MNHNS, CDR2 SASEGT. The CDR3 runs to 15 residues. Trimming shortened V by 3 bases and J by 6 bases, and 15 bases separated the two germline ends. The CDR3: CASSEPGGSTNEQFF. The CDR3 DNA reads TGTGCCAGCAGTGAGCCAGGCGGATCCACCAATGAGCAGTTCTTC.

Only one count was recorded for this clonotype. The conserved closing phenylalanine or tryptophan is absent in this CDR3, likely reflecting a read error. The DNA is left out, because the CDR3 cannot be placed on it with certainty; the CDR3 is given as TCRdb lists it. The CDR3 reads CASSLAWGIGETQDL. The chain employs TRBV11-3 and TRBJ2-1; no check of the table's D call, TRBD1, against the DNA was made. The length of the CDR3 is 15 amino acids, counting both ends. The germline V gene encodes CDR1 SGHNT and CDR2 YENEEA.

This clonotype was recorded many times. J is TRBJ2-3 and V is TRBV3-1; possible D gene TRBD1, 6 bases. Germline V gene sequence: CDR1 LGHDT, CDR2 YNNKEL (reference sequence). V was shortened by 2 bases and J by 7 bases, with 10 bases between the two germline ends. CDR3 length equals 13 residues. The CDR3 loop is CASSQRGTNTQYF. The DNA of the CDR3 is TGTGCCAGCAGCCAAAGGGGGACGAATACGCAGTATTTT.

There are many counts of this clonotype. V is TRBV25-1 and J is TRBJ1-6, with D perhaps TRBD1 (5 bases). Per germline, CDR1 MGHDK and CDR2 SYGVNS. V was cut by 6 bases and J by 10 bases, with 16 bases left in between. The CDR3 consists of 14 residues. CDR3 sequence reads: CASSWGEVRSPLHF. The CDR3 region has the DNA TGTGCCAGCAGCTGGGGGGAGGTCCGCTCACCCCTCCACTTT.

This clonotype was detected many times. CDR3 coding DNA: TGTGCCAGTTCAGGCAGGTTCACCGGGGAGCTGTTTTTT. Its translation: CASSGRFTGELFF. V gene TRBV2 combines with J gene TRBJ2-2; D is undetermined. The CDR3 totals 13 residues. Germline CDR1 SNHLY, CDR2 FYNNEI. The germline V and J ends were trimmed by 9 bases and 4 bases, with 12 bases remaining between them.

This chain links TRBV3-1 with TRBJ2-1; D call uncertain. This CDR3 is 15 amino acids long. Trimming left V 1 base short and J 4 bases short, with 11 bases between. Germline V gene data show CDR1 as LGHDT and CDR2 as YNNKEL (reference sequence). This CDR3 is CASSQVLRTYNEQFF. CDR3 in DNA: TGTGCCAGCAGCCAAGTGCTGAGAACTTACAATGAGCAGTTCTTC.

The sample holds many counts of this clonotype. The J gene is TRBJ2-7, the V gene TRBV7-9; D unclear. The germline V gene encodes CDR1 SEHNR and CDR2 FQNEAQ (reference sequence). The CDR3 is 13 amino acids. Trimming took 3 bases from V and 4 from J, leaving 10 bases between them. CDR3 DNA sequence: TGTGCCAGCAGCTTTTCAGGCTTATACGAGCAGTACTTC. This sequence encodes CASSFSGLYEQYF.

This clonotype showed up many times. The chain has TRBV24-1 and TRBJ2-1; D assignment may be TRBD1 or TRBD2 (5 bases each). In germline, CDR1 is KGHDR, CDR2 SFDVKD. Trimming removed 1 base from V and 7 bases from J, with 7 bases in between. This CDR3 spans 13 amino acids. CDR3 in amino acids: CATSDLEGNEQFF. CDR3 DNA: TGTGCCACCAGTGATTTAGAGGGGAATGAGCAGTTCTTC.

For this clonotype: A read error is possible here, since a much larger clone lies one base away. This chain connects TRBV30 to TRBJ1-6; D call uncertain. CDR3 length equals 12 residues. CDR1 and CDR2 from the germline V gene are GTSNPN and SVGIG (reference sequence). Between the trimmed V and J ends, which lost 2 bases and 8 bases, there was a span of 7 bases. The CDR3 spells CAWSFVDSPLHF. DNA of the CDR3: TGTGCCTGGAGTTTCGTGGATTCACCCCTCCACTTT. Complete variable domain (other parts from reference TRBV30 and TRBJ1-6): SQTIHQWPATLVQPVGSPLSLECTVEGTSNPNLYWYRQAAGRGLQLLFYSVGIGQISSEVPQNLSASRPQDRQFILSSKKLLLSDSGFYLCAWSFVDSPLHFGNGTRLTVT.

This clonotype was seen repeatedly, ten times or more. The V call is TRBV9, the J call TRBJ1-6; no clear D. CDR3 length equals 13 residues. Germline CDR1 is SGDLS and CDR2 is YYNGEE. V was shortened by 0 bases and J by 7 bases, with 5 bases between the two germline ends. CDR3 sequence (DNA): TGTGCCAGCAGCGTAGACGGGAATTCACCCCTCCACTTT. It translates to CASSVDGNSPLHF.

The table lists this clonotype with many counts. The chain recombines TRBV6-1 with TRBJ1-4; no reliable D call. The germline V and J ends were trimmed by 7 bases and 0 bases, with 3 bases remaining between them. CDR1 and CDR2 (germline): MNHNS, SASEGT. The CDR3 length is 12 residues. CDR3 sequence reads: CASKATNEKLFF. CDR3 DNA sequence: TGTGCCAGCAAGGCAACTAATGAAAAACTGTTTTTT.

Worth noting for this clonotype: Given a much more abundant clone one base away, this may be a read error. CDR3 region: CASSQFSTGYYEQYF. DNA of the CDR3: TGCGCCAGCAGCCAATTTTCGACAGGGTATTACGAGCAGTACTTC. V and J are TRBV4-1 and TRBJ2-7; 7 bases line up with TRBD1. The V and J ends lost 2 bases and 4 bases, in that order; junction bases with no gene match: 8. The CDR3 runs 15 residues. Germline CDR1 MGHRA, CDR2 YSYEKL.

This clonotype was recorded a few times. The J gene is TRBJ2-7, the V gene TRBV6-5, with TRBD1 identical over 9 bases. CDR1 is MNHEY and CDR2 is SVGAGI in the germline V gene. This CDR3 is 18 amino acids long. V was pared by 4 bases and J by 0 bases, with 13 bases of the junction left unmatched. The CDR3 protein is CASSWEGQGWGGSYEQYF. In DNA form, the CDR3 reads TGTGCCAGCAGTTGGGAGGGACAGGGATGGGGGGGCTCCTACGAGCAGTACTTC.

This clonotype was seen repeatedly, ten times or more. The chain has TRBV12-3 or TRBV12-4 and TRBJ2-1; possibly TRBD1 or TRBD2 for D (5 bases each). The CDR3 contains 16 residues. Trimming left V 3 bases short and J 7 bases short, with 19 bases between. CDR3 sequence reads: CASSLGVQKLSNEQFF. CDR3 in DNA: TGTGCCAGCAGTTTGGGGGTCCAGAAGTTGAGTAATGAGCAGTTCTTC.

Turning to this clonotype: A single base separates this from a much larger clone, so it may be a read error. The chain couples TRBV20-1 to TRBJ2-3; TRBD1 matches 9 bases. The CDR3 covers 14 residues. Germline CDR1 and CDR2: DFQATT and SNEGSKA (reference sequence). J was trimmed by 7 bases and V by 2 bases; bases with no gene match: 7. The chain's CDR3 is CSARTGTGTNTQYF. The CDR3 DNA follows: TGCAGTGCTAGAACCGGGACAGGGACAAATACGCAGTATTTT.

Many counts were recorded for this clonotype. This rearrangement joins TRBV19 to TRBJ2-1, with 7 bases aligning to TRBD2. From germline, CDR1 is LNHDA and CDR2 SQIVND (reference sequence). Losses at the gene ends were 5 bases for V and 5 bases for J; bases not matched to a gene: 9. The CDR3 contains 15 residues. The CDR3 spells CASSPAAGRNNEQFF. CDR3 DNA: TGTGCCAGTAGTCCCGCAGCGGGGCGAAACAATGAGCAGTTCTTC.

This clonotype showed up just a few times. The chain couples TRBV28 to TRBJ2-7; possibly TRBD2 for D (5 bases). Germline V gene data show CDR1 as MDHEN and CDR2 as SYDVKM. This CDR3 comprises 18 residues. Trimming left V 3 bases short and J 0 bases short, with 21 bases between. CDR3 coding DNA: TGTGCCAGCAGTTTGGGCTATCTCCAGGTTGGGAGCTCCTACGAGCAGTACTTC. It is translated as CASSLGYLQVGSSYEQYF.